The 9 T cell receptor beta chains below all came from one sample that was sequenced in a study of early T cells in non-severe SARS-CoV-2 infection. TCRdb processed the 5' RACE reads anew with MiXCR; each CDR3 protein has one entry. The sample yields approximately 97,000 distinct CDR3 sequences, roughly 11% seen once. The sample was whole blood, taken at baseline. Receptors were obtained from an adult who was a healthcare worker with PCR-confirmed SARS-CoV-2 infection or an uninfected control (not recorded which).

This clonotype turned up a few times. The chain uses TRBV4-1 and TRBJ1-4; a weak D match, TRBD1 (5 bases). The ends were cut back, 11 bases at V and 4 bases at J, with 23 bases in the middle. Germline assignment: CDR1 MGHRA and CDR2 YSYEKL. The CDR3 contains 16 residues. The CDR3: CARHRPDGGRNEKLFF. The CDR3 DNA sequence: TGCGCCCGCCATCGGCCCGACGGGGGACGTAATGAAAAACTGTTTTTT.

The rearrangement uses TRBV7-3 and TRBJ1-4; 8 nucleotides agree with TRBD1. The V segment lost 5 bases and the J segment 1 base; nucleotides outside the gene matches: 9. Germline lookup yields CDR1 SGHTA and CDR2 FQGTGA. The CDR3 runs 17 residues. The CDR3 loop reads CASSKRDRSKTNEKLFF. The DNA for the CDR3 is TGTGCCAGCAGCAAACGGGACAGGAGCAAAACTAATGAAAAACTGTTTTTT.

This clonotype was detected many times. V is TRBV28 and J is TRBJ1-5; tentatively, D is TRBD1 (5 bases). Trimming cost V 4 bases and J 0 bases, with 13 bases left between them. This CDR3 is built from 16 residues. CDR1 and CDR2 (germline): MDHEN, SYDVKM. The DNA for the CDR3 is TGTGCCAGCAGTTGGAGTTCCCAGGGTAGCAATCAGCCCCAGCATTTT. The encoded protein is CASSWSSQGSNQPQHF.

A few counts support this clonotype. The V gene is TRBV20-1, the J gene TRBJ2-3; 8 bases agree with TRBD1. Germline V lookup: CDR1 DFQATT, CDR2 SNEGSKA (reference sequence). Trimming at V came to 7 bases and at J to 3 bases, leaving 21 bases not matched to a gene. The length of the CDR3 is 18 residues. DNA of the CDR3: TGCAGTGTTAACGGGAGAGAGGATAGACAGGGGAGGACAGATACGCAGTATTTT. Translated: CSVNGREDRQGRTDTQYF.

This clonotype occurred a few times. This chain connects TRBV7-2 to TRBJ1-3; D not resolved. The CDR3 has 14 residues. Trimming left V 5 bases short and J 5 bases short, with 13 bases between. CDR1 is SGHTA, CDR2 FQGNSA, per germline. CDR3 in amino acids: CASSNSLQRNTIYF. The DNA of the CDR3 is TGTGCCAGCAGCAACAGTCTACAGCGAAACACCATATATTTT.

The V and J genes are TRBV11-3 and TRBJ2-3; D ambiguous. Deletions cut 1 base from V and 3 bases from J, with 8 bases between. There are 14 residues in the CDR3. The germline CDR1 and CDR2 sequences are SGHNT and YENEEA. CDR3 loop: CASSLGPGTDTQYF. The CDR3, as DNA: TGTGCCAGCAGCTTAGGCCCGGGTACAGATACGCAGTATTTT.

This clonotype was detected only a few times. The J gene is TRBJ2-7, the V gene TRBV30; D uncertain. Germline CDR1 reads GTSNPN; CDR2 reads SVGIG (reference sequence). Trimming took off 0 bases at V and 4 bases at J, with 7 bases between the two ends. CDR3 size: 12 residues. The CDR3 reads CAWSVNMYEQYF. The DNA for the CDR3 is TGTGCCTGGAGTGTGAACATGTACGAGCAGTACTTC.

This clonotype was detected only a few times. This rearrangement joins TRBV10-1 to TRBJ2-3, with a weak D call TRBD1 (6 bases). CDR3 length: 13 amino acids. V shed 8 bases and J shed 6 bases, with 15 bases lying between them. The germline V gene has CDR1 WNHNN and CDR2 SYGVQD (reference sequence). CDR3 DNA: TGCGCCAGCGCACAGGGTGGGCTTGATACGCAGTATTTT. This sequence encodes CASAQGGLDTQYF.

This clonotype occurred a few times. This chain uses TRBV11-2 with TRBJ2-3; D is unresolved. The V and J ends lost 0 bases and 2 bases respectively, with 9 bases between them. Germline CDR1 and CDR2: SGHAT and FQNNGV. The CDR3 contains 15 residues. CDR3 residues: CASSLEGYLTDTQYF. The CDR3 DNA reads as TGTGCCAGCAGCTTAGAGGGGTATCTCACAGATACGCAGTATTTT. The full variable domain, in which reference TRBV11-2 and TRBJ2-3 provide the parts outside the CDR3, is EAGVAQSPRYKIIEKRQSVAFWCNPISGHATLYWYQQILGQGPKLLIQFQNNGVVDDSQLPKDRFSAERLKGVDSTLKIQPAKLEDSAVYLCASSLEGYLTDTQYFGPGTRLTVL.